The sequence of this TCR beta chain was determined in a study of T cells in Graves' hyperthyroidism and ophthalmopathy. Amplified regions were TCR beta CDR3 sequences from RNA transcripts. The HTBI primer set served for first-round RT-PCR of the TCR CDR3. TCRdb re-called the multiplex PCR reads through MiXCR, storing one row per CDR3 protein. This sample has around 440,000 distinct CDR3 sequences, with around a sixth found just once. The CDR3 covers 16 residues. The V and J ends lost 1 base and 1 base, in that order; junction bases with no gene match: 3. Germline V lookup: CDR1 LNHNV, CDR2 YYDKDF (reference sequence).

The TCR sequence derives from a woman in her late teens or twenties with Graves' hyperthyroidism. Source material: blood. This chain connects TRBV15 to TRBJ2-2; 7 positions match TRBD1. The CDR3 DNA follows: TGTGCCACCAGCAGAGGCCGGGACAGGAACACCGGGGAGCTGTTTTTT. Protein: CATSRGRDRNTGELFF. The full variable domain, rest sourced from reference TRBV15 and TRBJ2-2, is DAMVIQNPRYQVTQFGKPVTLSCSQTLNHNVMYWYQQKSSQAPKLLFHYYDKDFNNEADTPDNFQSRRPNTSFCFLDIRSPGLGDTAMYLCATSRGRDRNTGELFFGEGSRLTVL.